This record concerns one TCR beta chain sequence. This clonotype was seen at least ten times. Its cognate antigen has yet to be identified. Within one base of it there is no much larger clone, and no base qualities were kept. The entry originates in a study of T cells in Graves' hyperthyroidism and ophthalmopathy (dated by TCRdb to about 2019). For the study in its entirety: Peripheral blood was collected at initial diagnosis, before any treatment. To identify distinguishing TCR V-J signatures, a discovery cohort of roughly 100 patients was used, comprising 43 with Graves' ophthalmopathy and around 60 with stable Graves' hyperthyroidism. An independent validation cohort of around 20 hyperthyroidism patients and 17 patients who later progressed to ophthalmopathy tested prospective prediction of ophthalmopathy. The approximately 100 discovery patients were randomly split 7:3 into training and test sets. In addition, the study compared T-cell repertoires in thyroid tissue and in blood from five to seven Graves' hyperthyroidism patients. After sampling, hyperthyroidism patients received methimazole starting at 30 mg daily, and ophthalmopathy patients received high-dose intravenous methylprednisolone. TCR Vbeta CDR3 sequencing of 120 to 150 peripheral blood samples (43 ophthalmopathy, approximately 80 hyperthyroidism and roughly 17 progressor patients) is reported in the paper. Paper-wide results and their limitations: In validation, the model predicted progression to ophthalmopathy with roughly 66% sensitivity and less than 75% specificity, a median of around 6.6 months before onset. Blood samples also contained most of the expanded thyroid clonotypes (frequency above 0.001), which suggests that blood repertoires may reflect thyroid immune responses. Sample size was not statistically predetermined, and blinding of investigators to group allocation was not performed. Ophthalmopathy was separated from stable hyperthyroidism by a 13 V-J signature model, with approximately 85% sensitivity and 81% to 82% specificity obtained in cross-validation and 80%/75% obtained in testing.

According to the germline V gene (reference sequence), CDR1 reads DFQATT and CDR2 reads SNEGSKA. The CDR3 runs 14 amino acids, cysteine and phenylalanine included. The entry retains the CDR3 DNA only, 42 bases that are in frame from base 1. V is cut by 4 bases and J by 6 bases, and the space between the germline ends is 19 bases. Amplification of TCR beta CDR3 regions was carried out from RNA transcripts. A first-round RT-PCR of the TCR CDR3 used the HTBI primer set with the Qiagen OneStep RT-PCR kit. Libraries were constructed in a second round of multiplex PCR, after which size selection and purification were performed. Paired-end sequencing of the libraries was performed with 100 bp reads on an Illumina HiSeq2000. Turning to the authors' computational methods: Raw data were processed with SOAPnuke, discarding reads with adapters, uncalled bases, mean Phred below 15, or no exact constant-primer or identifier match. High-quality paired reads were merged using COPE v1.2.5, and each unique nucleotide sequence was defined as a clonotype. MiTCR v1.1 was used to align clonotypes to the IMGT TRBV, TRBD and TRBJ reference segments. Analysis was restricted to V-J combinations with a frequency above 0.0001, which covered 98% to 99.2% of repertoires. The TCS score was defined as F50 (clonal expansion) divided by E x V (chaos), with BLOSUM62-based TCRdist calculated between CDR3 peptides within each V-J. Welch's t-statistics and random forest reduced just over 500 V-J features to about 12, which were used in a naive Bayes classifier (R e1071). TCRdb itself trimmed the public reads at Q25 with fastp, ran MiXCR and retained productive beta chains. Identical CDR3 protein sequences are pooled into one entry, listed with their most common genes and DNA. The V and J calls shown here were made by TCRdb, not taken from the authors' results. Here the sample has roughly 650,000 distinct CDR3 sequences; roughly a sixth occur a single time. The biggest ten clones account for about 3.5% of the sample.

Ophthalmopathy patients had moderately to severely active disease, Clinical Activity Score of at least 3, NOSPECS grade of at least 4, and duration under 3 months. Patients with uncontrolled infections, other autoimmune diseases, pregnancy or lactation were excluded. Clinical symptoms, serum thyroxine and TRAb, thyroid ultrasound, and orbital computed tomography formed the basis for the diagnoses. Ficoll-Paque density gradient centrifugation was used to isolate PBMCs from around 10 ml of fresh peripheral blood. Trizol reagent was used to extract total RNA, and RNA quality was then checked on an Agilent 2100 Bioanalyzer.

The chain was built from TRBV20-1 and TRBJ2-7, with the D segment identity uncertain. This clonotype was obtained from a woman between 40 and 50 years old with Graves' ophthalmopathy. Input material: blood. DNA sequence: TGCAGTGCTACCTTTGGGCCAGAACGCCCCGAGCAGTACTTC. Protein translation: CSATFGPERPEQYF.